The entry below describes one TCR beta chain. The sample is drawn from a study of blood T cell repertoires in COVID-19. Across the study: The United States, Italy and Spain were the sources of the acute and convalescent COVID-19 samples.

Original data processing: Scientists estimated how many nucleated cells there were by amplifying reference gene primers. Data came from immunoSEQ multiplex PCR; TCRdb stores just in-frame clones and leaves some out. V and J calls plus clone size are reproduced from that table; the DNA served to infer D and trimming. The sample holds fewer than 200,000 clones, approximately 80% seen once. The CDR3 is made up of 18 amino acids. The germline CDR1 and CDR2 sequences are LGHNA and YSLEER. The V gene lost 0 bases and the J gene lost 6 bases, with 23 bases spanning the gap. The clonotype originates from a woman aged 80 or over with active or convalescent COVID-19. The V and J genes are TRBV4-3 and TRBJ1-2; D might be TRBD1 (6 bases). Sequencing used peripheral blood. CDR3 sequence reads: CASSQDLRQAGAPNGYTF. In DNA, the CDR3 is TGCGCCAGCAGCCAAGATCTACGTCAGGCGGGGGCCCCCAATGGCTACACCTTC.